The source of this T cell receptor (beta chain) is a study of blood T cell repertoires in COVID-19. Whole-study context: Sample material is recorded as cDNA or gDNA derived from T cells, B-cell-depleted T cells, or PBMCs.

The germline gives CDR1 SGHTS, CDR2 YDEGEE. This CDR3 region has 14 residues. Trimming took 4 bases from V and 2 from J; bases not matched to a gene: 2. Here immunoSEQ multiplex PCR was the method, and the copy in TCRdb shows in-frame clones only, minus some. This sample yields 250,000 to 350,000 clones, of which 75% to 95% are seen a single time; 6% to 7% belongs to the top ten. The rearrangement links TRBV5-8 to TRBJ2-3; 9 bases are a match to TRBD1. The clonotype comes from a woman in her 30s with COVID-19, enrolled during active disease. Sequencing input: peripheral blood. CDR3 nucleotides: TGTGCCAGCAGCCGGGACAGGGCCACAGATACGCAGTATTTT. Translation: CASSRDRATDTQYF.